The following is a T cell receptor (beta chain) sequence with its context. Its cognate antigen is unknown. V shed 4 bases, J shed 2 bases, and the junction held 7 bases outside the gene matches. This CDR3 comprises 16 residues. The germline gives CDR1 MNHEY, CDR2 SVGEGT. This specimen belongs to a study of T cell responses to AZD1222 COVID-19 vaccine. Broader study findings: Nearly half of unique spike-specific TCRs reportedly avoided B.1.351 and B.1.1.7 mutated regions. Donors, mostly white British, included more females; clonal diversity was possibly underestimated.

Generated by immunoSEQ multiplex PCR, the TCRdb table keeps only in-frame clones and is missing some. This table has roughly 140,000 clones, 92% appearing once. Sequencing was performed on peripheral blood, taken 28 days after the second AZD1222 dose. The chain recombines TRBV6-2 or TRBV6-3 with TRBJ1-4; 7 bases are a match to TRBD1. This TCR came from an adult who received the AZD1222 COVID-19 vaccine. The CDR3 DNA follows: TGTGCCAGCAGTTCCGGACAGGCCGGGACTAATGAAAAACTGTTTTTT. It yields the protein CASSSGQAGTNEKLFF.